The 15 T cell receptor beta chains below all came from one sample that was sequenced in a study of naive and memory T cell subsets. Whole blood, 2.5 ml, came from adult healthy volunteers. Alpha and beta constant region primers primed reverse transcription for blood and skin samples. One entry per CDR3 protein, called by TCRdb with MiXCR from the 5' RACE reads. This table has about 25,000 distinct CDR3 sequences, under 30% appearing once. These receptors all stem from a female donor in good health.

In this sample, this clonotype turned up a few times. The V call is TRBV6-5, the J call TRBJ2-1, with D perhaps TRBD2 (6 bases). The germline V gene has CDR1 MNHEY and CDR2 SVGAGI. V gave up 9 bases and J gave up 6 bases, with 21 bases separating them. This CDR3 has 15 residues. CDR3 sequence: CASSVGGMAGNEQFF. In nucleotides, the CDR3 is TGTGCCAGTAGCGTTGGCGGGATGGCGGGCAATGAGCAGTTCTTC.

This clonotype was detected ten times or more. The CDR3 spells CSVDSRRAGELFF. CDR3 nucleotides: TGCAGCGTTGATAGCAGGAGGGCCGGGGAGCTGTTTTTT. The rearrangement uses TRBV29-1 and TRBJ2-2; D perhaps matches TRBD2 (6 bases). The CDR3 loop spans 13 amino acids. With 3 bases removed from V and 6 bases from J, the gap between germline ends came to 11 bases. Germline values: CDR1 SQVTM, CDR2 ANQGSEA.

This clonotype appeared a single time. This chain uses TRBV29-1 with TRBJ2-1; 9 bases line up with TRBD1. The CDR3 contains 16 residues. Germline lookup yields CDR1 SQVTM and CDR2 ANQGSEA. V shed 1 base and J 4 bases; nucleotides not matched to a gene: 8. CDR3 nucleotides: TGCAGCGTTGAAGGGGGAGACAGGGGGAAGTACAATGAGCAGTTCTTC. Protein: CSVEGGDRGKYNEQFF.

The V and J genes are TRBV20-1 and TRBJ2-1, with a tentative D call TRBD1 (7 bases). CDR3 length: 14 amino acids. Germline V gene sequence: CDR1 DFQATT, CDR2 SNEGSKA (reference sequence). Deletions cut 4 bases from V and 4 bases from J, with 14 bases between. The CDR3 region is CSANPRGRYNEQFF. DNA for the CDR3: TGCAGTGCTAACCCCAGGGGGAGGTACAATGAGCAGTTCTTC.

The sample holds many counts of this clonotype. V usage is TRBV19 and J usage is TRBJ2-5; a weak D match, TRBD1 (6 bases). This CDR3 has 13 amino acids. The V end was cut by 3 bases, the J end by 5 bases, with 10 bases between. Germline V gene data show CDR1 as LNHDA and CDR2 as SQIVND (reference sequence). In DNA form, the CDR3 reads TGTGCCAGTAGTATGATGAGGGGGGAGACCCAGTACTTC. Residues: CASSMMRGETQYF.

The sample holds many counts of this clonotype. The chain links TRBV20-1 to TRBJ2-1, with D perhaps matching TRBD1 (6 bases). This CDR3 has 14 amino acids. The germline V gene has CDR1 DFQATT and CDR2 SNEGSKA (reference sequence). V was trimmed by 3 bases and J by 7 bases, leaving 16 bases between them. CDR3 nucleotides: TGCAGTGCTAGTAGGGGGTCCTCGGGGAATGAGCAGTTCTTC. Translation: CSASRGSSGNEQFF.

Ten or more counts support this clonotype. The chain employs TRBV30 and TRBJ2-1; D remains unclear. Trimming took off 0 bases at V and 15 bases at J, with 18 bases between the two ends. This CDR3 has 13 amino acids. Looked up from germline, CDR1 is GTSNPN and CDR2 is SVGIG (reference sequence). CDR3 nucleotides: TGTGCCTGGAGTGTACCGGTCCTCCCGACACGGTTCTTC. This sequence encodes CAWSVPVLPTRFF.

The chain is built from TRBV6-1 and TRBJ2-7, with D perhaps matching TRBD1 (6 bases). The germline V and J ends were trimmed by 3 bases and 6 bases, with 15 bases remaining between them. The CDR3 totals 14 residues. Germline V gives CDR1 MNHNS, CDR2 SASEGT. The CDR3 DNA follows: TGTGCCAGCAGTGAGCCGACGTCCAGGGGCGAGCAGTACTTC. Amino acids: CASSEPTSRGEQYF.

This clonotype came up many times. CDR3: CASSRNQGRPQHF. In DNA, the CDR3 is TGTGCCAGCAGTCGAAACCAGGGGCGGCCCCAGCATTTT. The chain joins TRBV12-3 or TRBV12-4 to TRBJ1-5; D is possibly TRBD1 (6 bases). V lost 5 bases to trimming and J lost 9 bases, with 14 bases between them. This CDR3 is built from 13 residues.

In this sample, this clonotype is medium-sized. The chain combines TRBV6-6 with TRBJ2-1; D not resolved. The V gene's germline CDR1 is MNHNY and CDR2 SVGAGI (reference sequence). CDR3 length: 12 amino acids. The germline V and J ends were trimmed by 0 bases and 8 bases, with 5 bases remaining between them. The CDR3 spells CASSYSKDEQFF. The CDR3 DNA reads as TGTGCCAGCAGTTACTCGAAGGATGAGCAGTTCTTC.

There are many counts of this clonotype. This chain connects TRBV20-1 to TRBJ1-2; no reliable D call. This CDR3 spans 12 amino acids. Trimming took off 1 base at V and 8 bases at J, with 11 bases between the two ends. The germline V gene has CDR1 DFQATT and CDR2 SNEGSKA (reference sequence). CDR3 coding DNA: TGCAGTGCTAGAGGGTCCACCGGGGGCTACACCTTC. Amino acids: CSARGSTGGYTF.

The chain recombines TRBV6-6 with TRBJ2-7; D uncertain. The CDR3 is 13 residues long. Germline-derived CDR1 and CDR2 are MNHNY and SVGAGI (reference sequence). The V end lost 4 bases, the J end lost 0 bases, and 7 bases lay between the germline ends. The CDR3 DNA is TGTGCCAGCAGTTCATGGGGCTCCTACGAGCAGTACTTC. Translated, it gives CASSSWGSYEQYF.

The chain combines TRBV7-3 with TRBJ2-1; 7 positions agree with TRBD1. From germline, CDR1 is SGHTA and CDR2 FQGTGA. The CDR3 runs to 16 residues. The V segment lost 5 bases and the J segment 3 bases; nucleotides outside the gene matches: 10. The CDR3 is CASSAGGNGGYNEQFF. The CDR3 region has the DNA TGTGCCAGCAGCGCAGGGGGAAATGGCGGCTACAATGAGCAGTTCTTC.

Relative to its sample, this clonotype is medium-sized. This chain links TRBV18 with TRBJ2-7; TRBD2 is a possible D gene (6 bases). CDR3 length equals 15 residues. Germline values: CDR1 KGHSH, CDR2 LQKENI. V was pared by 4 bases and J by 3 bases, with 16 bases between. Written as DNA, the CDR3 is TGTGCCAGCTCACTAAGGCGGGACCTTTTCTACGAGCAGTACTTC. Its protein product is CASSLRRDLFYEQYF. Full variable domain (missing parts from reference TRBV18 and TRBJ2-7): NAGVMQNPRHLVRRRGQEARLRCSPMKGHSHVYWYRQLPEEGLKFMVYLQKENIIDESGMPKERFSAEFPKEGPSILRIQQVVRGDSAAYFCASSLRRDLFYEQYFGPGTRLTVT.

Only a few counts were recorded for this clonotype. This chain connects TRBV20-1 to TRBJ2-3; D possibly corresponds to TRBD2 (5 bases). The V end lost 1 base, the J end lost 0 bases, and 8 bases lay between the germline ends. Germline assignment: CDR1 DFQATT and CDR2 SNEGSKA (reference sequence). The length of the CDR3 is 14 residues. The CDR3 DNA reads TGCAGTGCTAGAGTCAGCGGAAGCACAGATACGCAGTATTTT. Its translation: CSARVSGSTDTQYF.